Detailed here is one T cell receptor beta chain. This specimen belongs to a study of T cells expressing NK-cell markers. The germline CDR1 and CDR2 sequences are SGHRS and YFSETQ. This CDR3 comprises 14 residues. TCRdb reanalyzed the 5' RACE reads, giving one entry per CDR3 protein sequence and no DNA. Found here are fewer than 400,000 distinct CDR3 sequences; the top ten clones hold around 5.2%. The specimen was blood T cells: a sorted CD56 or NKG2C T cell subset, CD4+ or CD8+ T cells, or bulk PBMC T cells (not recorded which). This TCR was recovered from a man aged 18 to 69 in good health. J is TRBJ2-3 and V is TRBV5-1; as DNA is missing, the TRBD2 call by TCRdb cannot be tested. The chain's CDR3 is CASSPEAGGDTQYF.